This TCR beta chain originates from a study of cytomegalovirus exposure and HLA in healthy donors. The V and J ends lost 5 bases and 1 base respectively, with 18 bases between them. This CDR3 comprises 16 residues. From germline, CDR1 is LNHDA and CDR2 SQIVND (reference sequence). The table lists this clone with a count of one. The PCR used 60 Vbeta and 13 Jbeta primers. The table came from immunoSEQ multiplex PCR; TCRdb's copy has only in-frame clones and leaves some out. The sample has 150,000 to 200,000 clones, 70% to 85% seen once; the top ten hold 1.4%. Sequenced: PBMCs. The V call is TRBV19, the J call TRBJ2-7; a possible D gene is TRBD1 (6 bases). The clonotype originates from a woman under 40 in good health and CMV-seropositive. CDR3 in DNA: TGTGCCAGTAGTCTCTTGCATACAGGGTTATCCTACGAGCAGTACTTC. Its translation is CASSLLHTGLSYEQYF.